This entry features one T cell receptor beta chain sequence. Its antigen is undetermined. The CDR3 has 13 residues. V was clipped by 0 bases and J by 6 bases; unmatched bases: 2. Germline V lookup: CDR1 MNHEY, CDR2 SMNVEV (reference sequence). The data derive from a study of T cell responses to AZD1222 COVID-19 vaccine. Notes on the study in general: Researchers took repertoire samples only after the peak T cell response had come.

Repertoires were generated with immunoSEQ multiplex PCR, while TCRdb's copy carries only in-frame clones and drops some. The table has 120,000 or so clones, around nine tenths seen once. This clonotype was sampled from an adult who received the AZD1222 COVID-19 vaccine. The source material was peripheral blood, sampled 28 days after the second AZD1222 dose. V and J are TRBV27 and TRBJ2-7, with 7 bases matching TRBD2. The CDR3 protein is CASSLSASGEQYF. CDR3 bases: TGTGCCAGCAGTTTATCGGCTAGCGGCGAGCAGTACTTC.